This note documents a single T cell receptor (beta chain) sequence. The antigen is unknown. This CDR3 spans 15 amino acids. V was pared by 8 bases and J by 0 bases, with 8 bases of the junction left unmatched. Germline CDR1 SEHNR, CDR2 FQNEAQ (reference sequence). This sample is part of a study of cytotoxic CD8 clonotypes in ibrutinib-treated CLL. The overall study: Partial response was seen in roughly 25 patients and complete response in 2; after median 68 months, about 14 stayed remitted, around 12 progressed. Mean per-sample yields comprised 255,043 productive templates and 80,000 to 100,000 productive rearrangements.

From cryopreserved PBMCs came about 2 micrograms of genomic DNA used for TCR beta libraries. Clones were sequenced by immunoSEQ multiplex PCR, and TCRdb holds only the in-frame ones, with some missing. The table lists roughly 28,000 clones, 62% of them singletons. Whole-study findings and limits: Public clonotypes were uncommon and contracted or stayed stable on treatment.

The V and J genes are TRBV7-9 and TRBJ2-7; 9 bases are a match to TRBD2. This sequence was found in a human donor with chronic lymphocytic leukemia. The sequencing here drew on PBMCs, taken before ibrutinib treatment. CDR3 amino acids: CASVLSGRFSYEQYF. In DNA, the CDR3 is TGTGCCAGCGTACTCAGCGGGAGGTTCTCCTACGAGCAGTACTTC.